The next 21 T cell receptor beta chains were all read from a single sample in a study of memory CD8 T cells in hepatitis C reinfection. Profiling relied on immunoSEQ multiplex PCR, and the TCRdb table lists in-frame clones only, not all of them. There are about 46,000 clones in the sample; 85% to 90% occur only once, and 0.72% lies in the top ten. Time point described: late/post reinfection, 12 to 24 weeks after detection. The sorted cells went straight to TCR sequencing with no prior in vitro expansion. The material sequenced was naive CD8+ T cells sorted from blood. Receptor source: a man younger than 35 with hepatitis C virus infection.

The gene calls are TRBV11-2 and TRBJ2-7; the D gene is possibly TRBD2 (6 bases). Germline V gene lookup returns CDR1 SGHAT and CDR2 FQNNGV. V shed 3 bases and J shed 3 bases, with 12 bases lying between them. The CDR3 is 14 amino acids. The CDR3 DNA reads TGTGCCAGCAGCTTGGCCCCCGGGAGCTACGAGCAGTACTTC. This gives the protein CASSLAPGSYEQYF.

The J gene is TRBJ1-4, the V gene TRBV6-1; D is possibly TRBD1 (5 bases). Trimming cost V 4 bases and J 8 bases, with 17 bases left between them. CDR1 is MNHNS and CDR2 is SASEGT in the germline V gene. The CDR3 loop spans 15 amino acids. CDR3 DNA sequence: TGTGCCAGCAGTGCCCCGGGTGGGGCCTGGGAAAAACTGTTTTTT. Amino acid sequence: CASSAPGGAWEKLFF.

The CDR3, as DNA: TGCGCCAGCAGCCAAGATGACACCTTGAGGGATGAGCAGTTCTTC. Protein product: CASSQDDTLRDEQFF. The chain links TRBV4-1 to TRBJ2-1, with D perhaps matching TRBD2 (5 bases). V lost 0 bases and J 8 bases, leaving 14 bases between the germline ends. The CDR3 contains 15 residues. CDR1 is MGHRA, CDR2 YSYEKL, per germline.

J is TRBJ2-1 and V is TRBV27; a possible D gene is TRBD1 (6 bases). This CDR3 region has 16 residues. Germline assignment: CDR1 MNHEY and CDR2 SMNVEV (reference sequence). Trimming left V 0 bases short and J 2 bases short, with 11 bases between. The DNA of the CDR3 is TGTGCCAGCAGTTTATCCGGGACACTAACCTACAATGAGCAGTTCTTC. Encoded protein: CASSLSGTLTYNEQFF.

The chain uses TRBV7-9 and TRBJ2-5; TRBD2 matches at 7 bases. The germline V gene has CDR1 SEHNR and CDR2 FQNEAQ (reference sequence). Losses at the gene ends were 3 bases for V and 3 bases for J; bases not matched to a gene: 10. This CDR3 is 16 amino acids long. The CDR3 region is CASSFSGRGGEETQYF. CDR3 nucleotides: TGTGCCAGCAGCTTCTCCGGGCGGGGAGGGGAAGAGACCCAGTACTTC.

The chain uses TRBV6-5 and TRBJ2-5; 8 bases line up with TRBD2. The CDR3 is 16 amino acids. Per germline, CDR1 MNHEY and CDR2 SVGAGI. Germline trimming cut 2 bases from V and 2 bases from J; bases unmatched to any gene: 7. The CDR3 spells CASSYEDSGIQETQYF. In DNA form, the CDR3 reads TGTGCCAGCAGTTACGAGGATAGCGGGATACAAGAGACCCAGTACTTC.

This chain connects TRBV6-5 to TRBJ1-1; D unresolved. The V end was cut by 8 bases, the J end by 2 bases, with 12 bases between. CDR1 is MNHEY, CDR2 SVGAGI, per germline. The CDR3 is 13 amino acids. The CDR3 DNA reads TGTGCCAGCCTCCGGGGATTTAACACTGAAGCTTTCTTT. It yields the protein CASLRGFNTEAFF.

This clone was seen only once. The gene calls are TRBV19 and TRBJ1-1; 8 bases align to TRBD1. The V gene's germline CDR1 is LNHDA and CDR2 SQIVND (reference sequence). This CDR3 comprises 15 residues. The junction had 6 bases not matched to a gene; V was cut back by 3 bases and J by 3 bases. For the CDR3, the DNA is TGTGCCAGTAGTATGGGAGACAGGGGATACACTGAAGCTTTCTTT. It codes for CASSMGDRGYTEAFF. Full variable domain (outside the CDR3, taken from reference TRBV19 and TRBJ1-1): DGGITQSPKYLFRKEGQNVTLSCEQNLNHDAMYWYRQDPGQGLRLIYYSQIVNDFQKGDIAEGYSVSREKKESFPLTVTSAQKNPTAFYLCASSMGDRGYTEAFFGQGTRLTVV.

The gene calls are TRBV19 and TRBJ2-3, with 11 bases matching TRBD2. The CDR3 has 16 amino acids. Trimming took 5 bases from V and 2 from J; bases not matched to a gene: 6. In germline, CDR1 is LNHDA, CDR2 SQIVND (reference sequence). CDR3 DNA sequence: TGTGCCAGTAGTCCCCGACTAGCGGGACCCACAGATACGCAGTATTTT. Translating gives CASSPRLAGPTDTQYF.

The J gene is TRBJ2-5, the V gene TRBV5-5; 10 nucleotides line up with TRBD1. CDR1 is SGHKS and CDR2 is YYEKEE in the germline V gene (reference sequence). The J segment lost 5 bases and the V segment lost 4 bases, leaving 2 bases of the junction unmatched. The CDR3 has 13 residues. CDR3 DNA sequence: TGTGCCAGCAGCGAGGGACAGGGGGAGACCCAGTACTTC. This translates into CASSEGQGETQYF.

The CDR3, as DNA: TGTGCCAGCTACAGCGGGAGGGGCGAGACCCAGTACTTC. Translated, it gives CASYSGRGETQYF. This chain connects TRBV11-1 to TRBJ2-5; 10 bases match TRBD2. The CDR3 is made up of 13 amino acids. V was clipped by 8 bases and J by 5 bases; unmatched bases: 5. Germline V gene lookup returns CDR1 SGHAT and CDR2 FQDESV (reference sequence).

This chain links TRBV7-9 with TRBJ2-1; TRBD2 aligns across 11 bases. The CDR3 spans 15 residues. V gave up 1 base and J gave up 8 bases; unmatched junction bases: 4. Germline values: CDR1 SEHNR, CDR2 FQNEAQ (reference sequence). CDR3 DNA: TGTGCCAGCAGCTTAGGGACTAGCGGGCGGCATGAGCAGTTCTTC. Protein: CASSLGTSGRHEQFF.

CDR3 in amino acids: CASSYSGGAGDTQYF. The CDR3 nucleotides read TGTGCCAGCAGTTACTCGGGAGGGGCAGGGGATACGCAGTATTTT. The rearrangement uses TRBV6-5 and TRBJ2-3, with 7 bases that match TRBD2. The germline V gene encodes CDR1 MNHEY and CDR2 SVGAGI. Losses at the gene ends were 0 bases for V and 6 bases for J; bases not matched to a gene: 6. The CDR3 is made up of 15 amino acids.

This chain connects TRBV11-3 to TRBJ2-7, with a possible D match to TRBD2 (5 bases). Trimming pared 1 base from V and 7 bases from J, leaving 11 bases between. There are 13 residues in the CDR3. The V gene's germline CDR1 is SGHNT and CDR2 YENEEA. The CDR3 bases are TGTGCCAGCAGCTTAGGGTCCGGCGGGGAGCAGTACTTC. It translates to CASSLGSGGEQYF.

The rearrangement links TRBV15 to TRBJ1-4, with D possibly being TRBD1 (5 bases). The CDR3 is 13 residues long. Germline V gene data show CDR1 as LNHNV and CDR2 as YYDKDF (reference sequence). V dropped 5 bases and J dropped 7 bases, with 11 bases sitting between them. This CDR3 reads CATSGQGVEKLFF. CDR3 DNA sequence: TGTGCCACCAGCGGCCAGGGTGTTGAAAAACTGTTTTTT.

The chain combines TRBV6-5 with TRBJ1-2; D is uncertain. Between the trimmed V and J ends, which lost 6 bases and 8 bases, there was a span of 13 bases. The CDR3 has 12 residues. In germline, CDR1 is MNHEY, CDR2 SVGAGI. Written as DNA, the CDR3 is TGTGCCAGCAGATCCGACTTCTCCGGCTACACCTTC. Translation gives CASRSDFSGYTF.

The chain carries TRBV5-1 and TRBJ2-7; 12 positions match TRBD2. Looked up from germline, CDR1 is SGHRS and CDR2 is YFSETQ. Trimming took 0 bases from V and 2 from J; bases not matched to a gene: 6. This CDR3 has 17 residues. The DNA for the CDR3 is TGCGCCAGCAGCTTGGGGACTAGCGGGATGGTAACCTACGAGCAGTACTTC. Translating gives CASSLGTSGMVTYEQYF.

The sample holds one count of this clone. CDR3 DNA: TGTGCCAGCAGCTTAGGTGGCAGGGGCCCTCCCGGGGAGCTGTTTTTT. This sequence encodes CASSLGGRGPPGELFF. The rearrangement links TRBV7-9 to TRBJ2-2; a possible D gene is TRBD1 (6 bases). The germline V gene encodes CDR1 SEHNR and CDR2 FQNEAQ (reference sequence). V lost 1 base to trimming and J lost 6 bases, with 15 bases between them. CDR3 length equals 16 residues.

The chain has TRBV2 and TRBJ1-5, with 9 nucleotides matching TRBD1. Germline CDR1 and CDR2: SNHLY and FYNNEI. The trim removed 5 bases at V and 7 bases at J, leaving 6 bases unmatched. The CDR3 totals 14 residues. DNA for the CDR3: TGTGCCAGCAGTCTTACAGGGGGCAGACAGCCCCAGCATTTT. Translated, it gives CASSLTGGRQPQHF.

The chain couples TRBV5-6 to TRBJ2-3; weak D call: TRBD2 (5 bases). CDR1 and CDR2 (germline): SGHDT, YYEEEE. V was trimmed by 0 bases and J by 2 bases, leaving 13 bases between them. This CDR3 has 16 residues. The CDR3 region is CASSLASERYTDTQYF. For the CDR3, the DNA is TGTGCCAGCAGCTTGGCTTCTGAGCGGTACACAGATACGCAGTATTTT.

CDR3 DNA sequence: TGTGCCAGCAGCACCTTCCGGGGGACTGGAAACACCATATATTTT. Amino acids: CASSTFRGTGNTIYF. V and J are TRBV6-5 and TRBJ1-3; possibly TRBD1 for D (5 bases). V lost 6 bases and J lost 2, with 14 bases in between. The CDR3 loop spans 15 amino acids. Germline V gives CDR1 MNHEY, CDR2 SVGAGI.